These 10 T cell receptor beta chains share one sample of origin, sequenced in a study of a mutant IDH1 vaccine in newly diagnosed glioma. Their antigen targets remain unknown. Time point in this sample: week 35, safety follow-up. It was 300 ug of mutant IDH1 20-mer peptide that made up each vaccine dose, given with topical imiquimod. Measured with immunoSEQ multiplex PCR; TCRdb has only the in-frame clones, and not every one. The table shows roughly 60,000 clones, with roughly 80% occurring only once. The sample in question was PBMCs, obtained from a glioma patient whose treatment included an IDH1 peptide vaccine. Receptors originate from a man aged 35 to 55 with glioma.

The J gene is TRBJ2-3, the V gene TRBV5-5; D is undetermined. With 0 bases removed from V and 5 bases from J, the gap between germline ends came to 4 bases. This CDR3 is 12 amino acids long. CDR1 is SGHKS, CDR2 YYEKEE, per germline (reference sequence). CDR3 loop: CASSLGLDTQYF. DNA of the CDR3: TGTGCCAGCAGCTTGGGTCTAGATACGCAGTATTTT.

This clone occurred once. This sequence joins TRBV4-3 and TRBJ2-7, with D maybe TRBD1 (5 bases). The CDR3 totals 13 residues. Germline CDR1 LGHNA, CDR2 YSLEER. V was cut by 0 bases and J by 3 bases, with 6 bases left in between. The CDR3 loop is CASSQDRDYEQYF. Written as DNA, the CDR3 is TGCGCCAGCAGCCAAGACAGGGACTACGAGCAGTACTTC.

The rearrangement links TRBV7-6 to TRBJ2-7, with D maybe TRBD1 (6 bases). Trimming removed 1 base from V and 2 bases from J, with 12 bases in between. Per the germline V gene, CDR1 is SGHVS and CDR2 is FNYEAQ. The CDR3 contains 15 residues. The CDR3 coding sequence is TGTGCCAGCAGCTTAGGGGGACATTACGCCTACGAGCAGTACTTC. This translates into CASSLGGHYAYEQYF.

The chain carries TRBV6-4 and TRBJ2-3, with D possibly being TRBD1 (5 bases). This CDR3 region has 15 residues. CDR1 is MRHNA, CDR2 SNTAGT, per germline. The germline V and J ends were trimmed by 0 bases and 2 bases, with 9 bases remaining between them. CDR3 coding DNA: TGTGCCAGCAGTGACTCTGGCGGACACACAGATACGCAGTATTTT. Residues: CASSDSGGHTDTQYF.

The chain carries TRBV30 and TRBJ1-3; possible D gene TRBD1, 5 bases. Trimming left V 0 bases short and J 2 bases short, with 8 bases between. The germline CDR1 and CDR2 sequences are GTSNPN and SVGIG (reference sequence). The CDR3 length is 14 residues. The CDR3 DNA follows: TGTGCCTGGAGTGTGGGACTTACTGGAAACACCATATATTTT. Protein product: CAWSVGLTGNTIYF.

This clone was counted only a few times. The V call is TRBV30, the J call TRBJ1-6; D not certain. V dropped 1 base and J dropped 3 bases, with 7 bases sitting between them. There are 14 residues in the CDR3. The germline V gene has CDR1 GTSNPN and CDR2 SVGIG (reference sequence). For the CDR3, the DNA is TGTGCCTGGAGTGACCGGGTCTATAATTCACCCCTCCACTTT. Translated, it gives CAWSDRVYNSPLHF.

The chain is built from TRBV2 and TRBJ2-3, with 11 positions matching TRBD2. The germline V gene encodes CDR1 SNHLY and CDR2 FYNNEI. The CDR3 contains 17 residues. The J segment lost 4 bases and the V segment lost 2 bases, leaving 8 bases of the junction unmatched. CDR3: CASSEYGSGGAADTQYF. The CDR3 nucleotides are TGTGCCAGCAGTGAATATGGTAGCGGGGGGGCCGCAGATACGCAGTATTTT.

The V and J genes are TRBV23-1 and TRBJ1-3; no reliable D call. TRBV23-1 is an open reading frame, and its role is uncertain. Trimming shortened V by 4 bases and J by 0 bases, and 13 bases separated the two germline ends. The CDR3 runs to 16 residues. CDR3 loop: CASSPTDLISGNTIYF. As DNA, the CDR3 is TGCGCCAGCAGTCCCACCGATCTCATCTCTGGAAACACCATATATTTT.

This clone occurred once. The chain combines TRBV28 with TRBJ1-3, with D possibly matching TRBD1 (6 bases). This CDR3 comprises 15 residues. The ends were cut back, 6 bases at V and 2 bases at J, with 14 bases in the middle. Looked up from germline, CDR1 is MDHEN and CDR2 is SYDVKM. CDR3 sequence reads: CASSRLAGAGNTIYF. The DNA of the CDR3 is TGTGCCAGCAGCCGGTTGGCAGGGGCTGGAAACACCATATATTTT.

Only one count was recorded for this clone. The chain joins TRBV7-9 to TRBJ1-1; D is undetermined. This CDR3 is built from 16 residues. V was trimmed by 5 bases and J by 4 bases, leaving 20 bases between them. CDR1 is SEHNR and CDR2 is FQNEAQ in the germline V gene (reference sequence). In DNA form, the CDR3 reads TGTGCCAGCAGCGATATTAGATGGGGAGGGTCCACTGAAGCTTTCTTT. Translation gives CASSDIRWGGSTEAFF.